This T cell receptor (beta chain) originates from a study of tumor-infiltrating lymphocytes in primary liver carcinoma. Unsorted bulk tissue, about 19-32 mg of it, served as the source for co-extraction of RNA and DNA. Among the patients, all had chronic HBV infection and none had been treated. Using a constant-region primer together with ProtoScript II reverse transcriptase, TCR beta cDNA was made from 450 to 600 ng of total RNA. Employing slightly modified ARM-PCR, three nested multiplex PCR rounds were run, and these gave rise to the TCR beta libraries. The first two PCR rounds used TRBV1-TRBV30 forward primers with a C-beta reverse primer, 10 cycles each. TCRdb ran MiXCR on the multiplex PCR reads and lists one entry per CDR3 protein. The sample shows more than 40,000 distinct CDR3 sequences, 65% to 80% of them seen only once. The CDR3 extends over 20 amino acids. The germline gives CDR1 MNHEY, CDR2 SVGAGI.

Details on this clonotype: Its ends do not fully match the called genes, so a read error is possible.

Sequenced input: liver tumor tissue from sampling region 5. Noted subset: tumor region T5, tumor centre. The chain joins TRBV6-5 to TRBJ2-1; 9 bases are shared with TRBD2. The TCR sequence derives from a man between 40 and 49 years old with primary liver carcinoma and hepatitis B virus infection. The CDR3 is CASSFSIVRLAGRRYDEQLF. Here the CDR3 DNA reads TGTGCCAGCAGTTTCTCGATAGTACGCCTAGCGGGACGAAGGTATGATGAGCAGCTCTTC.